These 13 T cell receptor beta chains were sequenced from one sample in a study of blood T cell repertoires in COVID-19. Libraries were prepared by immunoSEQ multiplex PCR; TCRdb keeps only in-frame clonotypes and omits some of them. The sample has more than 200,000 clones, about 87% seen once; the top ten hold 2% to 3%. Input material: peripheral blood. These receptors originate from a man aged 25 to 40 with COVID-19, enrolled during active disease.

The rearrangement uses TRBV28 and TRBJ1-3; 8 bases are a match to TRBD1. This CDR3 comprises 17 residues. CDR1 is MDHEN and CDR2 is SYDVKM in the germline V gene. J was trimmed by 0 bases and V by 2 bases; bases with no gene match: 6. The CDR3 is CASSLHPGGISGNTIYF. The CDR3 DNA reads as TGTGCCAGCAGTTTACATCCAGGGGGCATCTCTGGAAACACCATATATTTT.

The gene calls are TRBV19 and TRBJ2-1; 7 bases are a match to TRBD2. Losses at the gene ends were 0 bases for V and 6 bases for J; bases not matched to a gene: 8. In germline, CDR1 is LNHDA, CDR2 SQIVND (reference sequence). CDR3 length equals 16 residues. The DNA for the CDR3 is TGTGCCAGTAGTATAGATCTAGGGACTATTGTCAATGAGCAGTTCTTC. Amino acids: CASSIDLGTIVNEQFF.

The rearrangement uses TRBV7-2 and TRBJ2-7; the match to TRBD2 covers 7 bases. Unmatched junction bases numbered 7, after V lost 3 bases and J lost 2 bases. CDR3 length equals 15 residues. Germline V gene sequence: CDR1 SGHTA, CDR2 FQGNSA. CDR3: CASSFEAGTTYEQYF. CDR3 bases: TGTGCCAGCAGCTTCGAAGCGGGAACCACCTACGAGCAGTACTTC.

The CDR3 DNA reads TGTGCCAGTAGACGTCAGGGGTACAGGGACAATCAGCCCCAGCATTTT. Protein sequence: CASRRQGYRDNQPQHF. This chain links TRBV19 with TRBJ1-5, with TRBD1 as a possible D gene (6 bases). Germline CDR1 is LNHDA and CDR2 is SQIVND (reference sequence). The V end was cut by 6 bases, the J end by 3 bases, with 18 bases between. The CDR3 length is 16 residues.

The chain has TRBV19 and TRBJ2-1, with 7 nucleotides matching TRBD2. The CDR3 spans 15 residues. Looked up from germline, CDR1 is LNHDA and CDR2 is SQIVND (reference sequence). V was clipped by 3 bases and J by 6 bases; unmatched bases: 8. The CDR3 DNA sequence: TGTGCCAGTAGTATTATGGGGGAGGGCGTCAATGAGCAGTTCTTC. Its translation is CASSIMGEGVNEQFF. Drawing the rest from reference TRBV19 and TRBJ2-1, the complete variable domain is DGGITQSPKYLFRKEGQNVTLSCEQNLNHDAMYWYRQDPGQGLRLIYYSQIVNDFQKGDIAEGYSVSREKKESFPLTVTSAQKNPTAFYLCASSIMGEGVNEQFFGPGTRLTVL.

Comment on this clone: This sample includes further DNA sequences coding for the same CDR3. J is TRBJ1-2 and V is TRBV18, with 7 bases fitting TRBD1. The CDR3 sequence is 13 residues long. CDR1 and CDR2 (germline): KGHSH, LQKENI. The V and J ends lost 2 bases and 3 bases, in that order; junction bases with no gene match: 0. The CDR3 protein is CASSPDRDYGYTF. CDR3 bases: TGTGCCAGCTCACCAGACAGGGACTATGGCTACACCTTC.

The chain employs TRBV11-1 and TRBJ1-2, with D maybe TRBD1 (6 bases). Germline loops: CDR1 SGHAT, CDR2 FQDESV (reference sequence). V was shortened by 3 bases and J by 6 bases, with 8 bases between the two germline ends. The CDR3 totals 12 residues. The CDR3 here is CASSLQGNGYTF. The CDR3 bases are TGTGCCAGCAGCTTGCAGGGGAATGGCTACACCTTC.

The V and J genes are TRBV6-1 and TRBJ2-5; 8 positions agree with TRBD2. CDR3 length: 17 amino acids. Germline lookup yields CDR1 MNHNS and CDR2 SASEGT. V shed 2 bases and J 3 bases; nucleotides not matched to a gene: 11. The CDR3 loop is CASSESAAGGGKETQYF. In DNA, the CDR3 is TGTGCCAGCAGTGAATCAGCTGCGGGGGGTGGGAAAGAGACCCAGTACTTC.

The rearrangement links TRBV7-3 to TRBJ1-5, with 8 bases lining up with TRBD1. The CDR3 is 18 residues long. Trimming at V came to 5 bases and at J to 0 bases, leaving 12 bases not matched to a gene. Germline-derived CDR1 and CDR2 are SGHTA and FQGTGA. DNA of the CDR3: TGTGCCAGCAGCCTGAACCGGGACAGGTATTATAGCAATCAGCCCCAGCATTTT. Translated, it gives CASSLNRDRYYSNQPQHF.

This chain links TRBV7-2 with TRBJ1-1; 12 positions match TRBD1. Germline V gives CDR1 SGHTA, CDR2 FQGNSA. The V segment lost 3 bases and the J segment 6 bases; nucleotides outside the gene matches: 8. This CDR3 spans 16 amino acids. This CDR3 is CASSLDGTGGRPEAFF. The DNA for the CDR3 is TGTGCCAGCAGCTTGGACGGGACAGGGGGCCGCCCTGAAGCTTTCTTT.

The chain employs TRBV5-6 and TRBJ1-5, with a tentative D call TRBD1 (6 bases). Germline V gene lookup returns CDR1 SGHDT and CDR2 YYEEEE. The V end lost 0 bases, the J end lost 6 bases, and 13 bases lay between the germline ends. The CDR3 sequence is 15 residues long. The CDR3 DNA reads as TGTGCCAGCAGCTTGGGCAGGGGTGGTGGTCAGCCCCAGCATTTT. Amino acids: CASSLGRGGGQPQHF. Filled out from reference TRBV5-6 and TRBJ1-5, the complete variable domain reads DAGVTQSPTHLIKTRGQQVTLRCSPKSGHDTVSWYQQALGQGPQFIFQYYEEEERQRGNFPDRFSGHQFPNYSSELNVNALLLGDSALYLCASSLGRGGGQPQHFGDGTRLSIL.

The rearrangement joins TRBV20-1 to TRBJ1-2, with no clear D. The V end was cut by 3 bases, the J end by 2 bases, with 13 bases between. CDR1 and CDR2 from the germline V gene are DFQATT and SNEGSKA (reference sequence). The CDR3 contains 14 residues. The CDR3 here is CSASGGTANYGYTF. CDR3 bases: TGCAGTGCTAGTGGCGGCACGGCGAACTATGGCTACACCTTC.

The genes are TRBV7-9 and TRBJ2-7; 8 bases align to TRBD1. CDR1 and CDR2 (germline): SEHNR, FQNEAQ (reference sequence). J gave up 4 bases and V 5 bases, and 7 bases lay outside the gene matches. This CDR3 region has 14 residues. CDR3 loop: CASSPGTGAYEQYF. Written as DNA, the CDR3 is TGTGCCAGCAGCCCCGGGACAGGAGCTTACGAGCAGTACTTC.